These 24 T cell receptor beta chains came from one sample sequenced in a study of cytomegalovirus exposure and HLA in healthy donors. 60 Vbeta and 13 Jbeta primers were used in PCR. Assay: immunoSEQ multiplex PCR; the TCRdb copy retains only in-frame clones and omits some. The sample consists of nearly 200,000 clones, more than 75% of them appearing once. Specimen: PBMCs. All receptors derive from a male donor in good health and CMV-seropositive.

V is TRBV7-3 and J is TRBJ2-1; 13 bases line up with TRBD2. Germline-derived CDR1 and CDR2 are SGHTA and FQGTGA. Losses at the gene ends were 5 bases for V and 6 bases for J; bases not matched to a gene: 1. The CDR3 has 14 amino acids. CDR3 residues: CASSGTSGINEQFF. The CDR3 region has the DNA TGTGCCAGCAGCGGGACTAGCGGGATCAATGAGCAGTTCTTC.

The CDR3 DNA follows: TGTGCCAGCAGCCCCTCCCCCTACAATGAGCAGTTCTTC. Amino acid sequence: CASSPSPYNEQFF. This chain connects TRBV7-9 to TRBJ2-1; D not resolved. Deletions cut 5 bases from V and 2 bases from J, with 7 bases between. This CDR3 region has 13 residues. Germline assignment: CDR1 SEHNR and CDR2 FQNEAQ (reference sequence).

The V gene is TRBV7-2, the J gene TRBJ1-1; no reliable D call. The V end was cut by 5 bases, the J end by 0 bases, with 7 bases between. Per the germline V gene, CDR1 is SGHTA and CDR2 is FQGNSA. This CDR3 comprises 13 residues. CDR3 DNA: TGTGCCAGCAGCGCCCTAATGAACACTGAAGCTTTCTTT. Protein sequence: CASSALMNTEAFF.

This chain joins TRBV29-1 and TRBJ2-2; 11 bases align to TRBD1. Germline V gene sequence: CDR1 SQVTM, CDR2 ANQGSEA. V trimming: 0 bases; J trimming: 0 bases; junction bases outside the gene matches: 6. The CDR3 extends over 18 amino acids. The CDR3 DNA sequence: TGCAGCGTTGAAGATCGACGGACAGGGGGCGCGAACACCGGGGAGCTGTTTTTT. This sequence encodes CSVEDRRTGGANTGELFF.

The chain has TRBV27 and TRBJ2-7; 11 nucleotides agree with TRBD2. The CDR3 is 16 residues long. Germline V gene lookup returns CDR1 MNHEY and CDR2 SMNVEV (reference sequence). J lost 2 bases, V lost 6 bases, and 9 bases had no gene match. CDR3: CASRPGLAEGAYEQYF. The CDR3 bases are TGTGCCAGCAGACCGGGACTAGCGGAGGGGGCCTACGAGCAGTACTTC.

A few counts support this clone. The DNA of the CDR3 is TGCGCCAGCAGCTCCCCAGGCAACACTGAAGCTTTCTTT. Translation gives CASSSPGNTEAFF. V and J are TRBV5-1 and TRBJ1-1; D ambiguous. Trimming cost V 3 bases and J 2 bases, with 8 bases left between them. CDR3 size: 13 residues. CDR1 and CDR2 from the germline V gene are SGHRS and YFSETQ.

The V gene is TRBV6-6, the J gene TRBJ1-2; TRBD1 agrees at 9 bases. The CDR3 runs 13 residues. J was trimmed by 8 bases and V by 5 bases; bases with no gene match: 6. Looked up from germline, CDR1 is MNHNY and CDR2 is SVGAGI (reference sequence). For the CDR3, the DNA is TGTGCCAGCAGTCTTACAGGGGGCTTGGGCTACACCTTC. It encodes CASSLTGGLGYTF.

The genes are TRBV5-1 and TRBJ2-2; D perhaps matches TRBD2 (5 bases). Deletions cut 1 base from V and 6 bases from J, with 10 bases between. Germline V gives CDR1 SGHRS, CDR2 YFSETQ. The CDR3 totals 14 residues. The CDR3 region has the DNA TGCGCCAGCAGCTTGTCAGGCGGGTCCGGGGAGCTGTTTTTT. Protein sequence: CASSLSGGSGELFF.

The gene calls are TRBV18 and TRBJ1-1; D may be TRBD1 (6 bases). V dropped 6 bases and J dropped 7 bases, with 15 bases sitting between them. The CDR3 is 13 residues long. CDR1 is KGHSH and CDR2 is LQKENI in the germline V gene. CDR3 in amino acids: CASSEGGGLEAFF. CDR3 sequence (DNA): TGTGCCAGCTCGGAGGGGGGGGGACTTGAAGCTTTCTTT.

CDR3 region: CASSQEGQYNEQFF. The DNA for the CDR3 is TGCGCCAGCAGCCAAGAGGGGCAATACAATGAGCAGTTCTTC. The J gene is TRBJ2-1, the V gene TRBV4-1; weak D call: TRBD1 (5 bases). The germline gives CDR1 MGHRA, CDR2 YSYEKL. V dropped 0 bases and J dropped 4 bases, with 7 bases sitting between them. CDR3 length: 14 amino acids.

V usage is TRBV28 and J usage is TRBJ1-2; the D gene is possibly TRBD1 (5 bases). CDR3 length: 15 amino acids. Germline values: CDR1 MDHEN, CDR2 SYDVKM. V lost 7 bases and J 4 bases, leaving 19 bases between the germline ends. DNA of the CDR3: TGTGCCAGCACCGCGCGGTTCAGGGTTAGCTATGGCTACACCTTC. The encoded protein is CASTARFRVSYGYTF.

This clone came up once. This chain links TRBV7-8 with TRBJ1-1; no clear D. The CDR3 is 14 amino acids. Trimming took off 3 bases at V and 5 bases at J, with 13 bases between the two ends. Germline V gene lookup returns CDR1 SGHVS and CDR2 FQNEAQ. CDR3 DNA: TGTGCCAGCAGCTTGGGCCCATCAACGACTGAAGCTTTCTTT. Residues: CASSLGPSTTEAFF.

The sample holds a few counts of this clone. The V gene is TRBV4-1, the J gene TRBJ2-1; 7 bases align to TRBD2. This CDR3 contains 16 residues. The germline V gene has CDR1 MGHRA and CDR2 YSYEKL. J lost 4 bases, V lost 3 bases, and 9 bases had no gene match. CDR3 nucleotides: TGCGCCAGCAGCCAGGGAGGCGGGAGTGTGTACAATGAGCAGTTCTTC. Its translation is CASSQGGGSVYNEQFF.

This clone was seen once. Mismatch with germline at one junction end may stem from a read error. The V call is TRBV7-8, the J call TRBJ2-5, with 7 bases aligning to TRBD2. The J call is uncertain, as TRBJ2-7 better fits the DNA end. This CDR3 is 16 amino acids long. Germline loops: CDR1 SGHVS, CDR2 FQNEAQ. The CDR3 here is CASSLASGLSSYEQYF. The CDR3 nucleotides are TGTGCCAGCAGCCTAGCTAGCGGATTGAGCTCCTACGAGCAGTACTTC.

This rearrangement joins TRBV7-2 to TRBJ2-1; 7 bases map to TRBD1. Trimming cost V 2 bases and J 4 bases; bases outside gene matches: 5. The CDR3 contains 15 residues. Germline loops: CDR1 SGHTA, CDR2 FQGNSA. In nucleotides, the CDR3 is TGTGCCAGCAGCTTACCTACGACAGGGTACAATGAGCAGTTCTTC. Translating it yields CASSLPTTGYNEQFF.

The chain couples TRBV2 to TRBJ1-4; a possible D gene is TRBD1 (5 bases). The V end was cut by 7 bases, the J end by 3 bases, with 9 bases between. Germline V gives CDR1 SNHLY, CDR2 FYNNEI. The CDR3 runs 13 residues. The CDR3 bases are TGTGCCAGCACCCGACAGTCTAATGAAAAACTGTTTTTT. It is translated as CASTRQSNEKLFF.

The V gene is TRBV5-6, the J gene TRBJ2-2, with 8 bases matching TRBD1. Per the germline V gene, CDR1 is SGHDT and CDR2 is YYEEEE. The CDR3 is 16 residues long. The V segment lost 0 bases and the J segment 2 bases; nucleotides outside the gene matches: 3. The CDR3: CASSLGTGRNTGELFF. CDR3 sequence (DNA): TGTGCCAGCAGCTTGGGGACAGGGCGTAACACCGGGGAGCTGTTTTTT.

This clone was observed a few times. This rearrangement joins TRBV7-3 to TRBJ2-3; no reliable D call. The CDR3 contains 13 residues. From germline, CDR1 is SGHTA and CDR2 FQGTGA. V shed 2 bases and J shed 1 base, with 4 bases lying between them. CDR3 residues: CASSLEGTDTQYF. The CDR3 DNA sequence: TGTGCCAGCAGCTTAGAGGGCACAGATACGCAGTATTTT.

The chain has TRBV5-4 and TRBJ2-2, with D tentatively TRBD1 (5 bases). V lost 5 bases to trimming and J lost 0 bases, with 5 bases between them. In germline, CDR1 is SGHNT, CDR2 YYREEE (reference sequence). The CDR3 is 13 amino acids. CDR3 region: CASRGPNTGELFF. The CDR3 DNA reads TGTGCCAGCAGGGGGCCGAACACCGGGGAGCTGTTTTTT.

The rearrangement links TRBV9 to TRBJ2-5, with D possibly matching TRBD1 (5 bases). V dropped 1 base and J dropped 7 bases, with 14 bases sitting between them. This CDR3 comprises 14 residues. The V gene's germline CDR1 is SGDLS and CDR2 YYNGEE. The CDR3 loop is CASSVHQGSLTQYF. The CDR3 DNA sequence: TGTGCCAGCAGCGTACACCAGGGAAGCTTGACCCAGTACTTC.

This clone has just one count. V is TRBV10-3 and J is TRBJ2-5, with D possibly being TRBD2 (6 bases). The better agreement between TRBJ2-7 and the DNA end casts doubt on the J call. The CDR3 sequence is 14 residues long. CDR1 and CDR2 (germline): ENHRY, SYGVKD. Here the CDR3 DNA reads TGTGCCATCGTAAGGGACTTGAGCTCCTACGAGCAGTACTTC. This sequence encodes CAIVRDLSSYEQYF.

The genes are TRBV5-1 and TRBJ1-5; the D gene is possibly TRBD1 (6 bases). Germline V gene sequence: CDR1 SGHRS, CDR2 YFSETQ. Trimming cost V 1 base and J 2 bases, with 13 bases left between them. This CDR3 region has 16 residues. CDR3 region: CASSLLPGEGNQPQHF. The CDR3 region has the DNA TGCGCCAGCAGCTTGTTGCCAGGGGAAGGCAATCAGCCCCAGCATTTT.

This CDR3 reads CASSFPGTDTQYF. The CDR3 DNA reads TGTGCCAGCAGTTTCCCCGGCACAGATACGCAGTATTTT. The chain employs TRBV6-5 and TRBJ2-3; D not certain. CDR3 length equals 13 residues. The germline V gene has CDR1 MNHEY and CDR2 SVGAGI. Trimming removed 4 bases from V and 1 base from J, with 6 bases in between.

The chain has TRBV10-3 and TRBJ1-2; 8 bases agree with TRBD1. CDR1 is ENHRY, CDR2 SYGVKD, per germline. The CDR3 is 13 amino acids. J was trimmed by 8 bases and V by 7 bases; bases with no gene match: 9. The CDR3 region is CAITDREEDGYTF. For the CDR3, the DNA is TGTGCCATCACGGACAGGGAAGAGGACGGCTACACCTTC.